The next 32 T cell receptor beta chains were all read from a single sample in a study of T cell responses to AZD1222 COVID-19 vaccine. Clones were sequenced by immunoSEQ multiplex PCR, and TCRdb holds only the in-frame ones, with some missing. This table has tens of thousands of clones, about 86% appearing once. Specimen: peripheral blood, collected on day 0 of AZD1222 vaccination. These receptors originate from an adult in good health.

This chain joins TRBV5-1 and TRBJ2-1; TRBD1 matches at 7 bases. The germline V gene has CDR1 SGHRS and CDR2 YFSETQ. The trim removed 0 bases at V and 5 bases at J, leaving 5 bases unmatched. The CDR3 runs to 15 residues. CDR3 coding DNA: TGCGCCAGCAGCTTGGGGGACAGAAGCCACAATGAGCAGTTCTTC. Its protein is CASSLGDRSHNEQFF.

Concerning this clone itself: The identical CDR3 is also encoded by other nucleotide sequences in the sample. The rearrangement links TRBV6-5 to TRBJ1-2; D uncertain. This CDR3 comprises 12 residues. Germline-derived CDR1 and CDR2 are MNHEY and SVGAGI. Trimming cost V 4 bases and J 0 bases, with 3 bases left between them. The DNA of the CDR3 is TGTGCCAGCAGTTCTCCTAACTATGGCTACACCTTC. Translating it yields CASSSPNYGYTF.

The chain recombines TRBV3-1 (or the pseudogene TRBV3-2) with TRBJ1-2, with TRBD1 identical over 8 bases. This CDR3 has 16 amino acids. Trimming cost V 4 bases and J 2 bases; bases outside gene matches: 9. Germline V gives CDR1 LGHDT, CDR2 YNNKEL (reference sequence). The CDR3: CASSPPGAGGNYGYTF. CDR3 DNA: TGTGCCAGCAGCCCCCCAGGGGCAGGGGGCAACTATGGCTACACCTTC.

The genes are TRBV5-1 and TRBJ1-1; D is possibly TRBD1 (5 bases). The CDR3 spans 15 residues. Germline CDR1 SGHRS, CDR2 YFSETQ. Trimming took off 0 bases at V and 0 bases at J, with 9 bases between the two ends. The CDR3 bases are TGCGCCAGCAGCTTGGTGGGGGGACTGAACACTGAAGCTTTCTTT. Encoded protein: CASSLVGGLNTEAFF.

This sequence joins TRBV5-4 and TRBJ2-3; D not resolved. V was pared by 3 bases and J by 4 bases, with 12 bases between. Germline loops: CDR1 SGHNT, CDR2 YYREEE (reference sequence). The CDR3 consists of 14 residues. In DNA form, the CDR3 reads TGTGCCAGCAGCTGGGAAGATACTGCAGATACGCAGTATTTT. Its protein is CASSWEDTADTQYF.

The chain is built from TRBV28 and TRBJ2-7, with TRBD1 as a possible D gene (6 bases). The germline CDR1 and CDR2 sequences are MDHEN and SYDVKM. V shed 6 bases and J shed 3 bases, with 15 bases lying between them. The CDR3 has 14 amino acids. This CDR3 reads CASRKAGTSYEQYF. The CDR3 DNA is TGTGCCAGCAGGAAGGCCGGGACAAGCTACGAGCAGTACTTC.

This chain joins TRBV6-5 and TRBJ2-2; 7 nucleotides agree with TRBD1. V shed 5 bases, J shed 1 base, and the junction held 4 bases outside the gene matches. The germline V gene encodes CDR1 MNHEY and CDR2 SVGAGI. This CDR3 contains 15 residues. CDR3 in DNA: TGTGCCAGCAGTCCCTGGGACAGGAACACCGGGGAGCTGTTTTTT. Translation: CASSPWDRNTGELFF.

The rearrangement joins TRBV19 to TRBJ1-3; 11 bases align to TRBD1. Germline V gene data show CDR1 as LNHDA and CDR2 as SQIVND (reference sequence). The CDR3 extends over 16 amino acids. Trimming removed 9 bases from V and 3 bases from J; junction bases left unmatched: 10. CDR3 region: CASRPGTGGNGNTIYF. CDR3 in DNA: TGTGCCAGCCGTCCCGGGACAGGGGGAAATGGAAACACCATATATTTT. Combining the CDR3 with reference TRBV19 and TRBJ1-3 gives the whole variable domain DGGITQSPKYLFRKEGQNVTLSCEQNLNHDAMYWYRQDPGQGLRLIYYSQIVNDFQKGDIAEGYSVSREKKESFPLTVTSAQKNPTAFYLCASRPGTGGNGNTIYFGEGSWLTVV.

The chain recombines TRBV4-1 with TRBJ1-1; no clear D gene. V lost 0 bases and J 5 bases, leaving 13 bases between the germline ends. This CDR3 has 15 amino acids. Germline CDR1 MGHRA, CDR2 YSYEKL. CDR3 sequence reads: CASSQDPGFWTEAFF. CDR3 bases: TGCGCCAGCAGCCAAGATCCGGGGTTCTGGACTGAAGCTTTCTTT.

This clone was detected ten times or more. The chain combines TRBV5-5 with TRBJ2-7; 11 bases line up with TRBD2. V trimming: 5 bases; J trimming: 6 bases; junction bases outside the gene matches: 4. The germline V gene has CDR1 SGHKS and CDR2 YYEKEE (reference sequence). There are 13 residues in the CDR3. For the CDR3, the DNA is TGTGCCAGCAGGCCCGGACTAGCGGGCGAGCAGTACTTC. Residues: CASRPGLAGEQYF.

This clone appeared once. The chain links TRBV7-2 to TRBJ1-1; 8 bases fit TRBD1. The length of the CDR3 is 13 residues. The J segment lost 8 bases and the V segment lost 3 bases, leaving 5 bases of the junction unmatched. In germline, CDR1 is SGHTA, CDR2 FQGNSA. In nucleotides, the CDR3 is TGTGCCAGCAGCTTTACTAGACAGGGGGAAGCTTTCTTT. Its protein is CASSFTRQGEAFF.

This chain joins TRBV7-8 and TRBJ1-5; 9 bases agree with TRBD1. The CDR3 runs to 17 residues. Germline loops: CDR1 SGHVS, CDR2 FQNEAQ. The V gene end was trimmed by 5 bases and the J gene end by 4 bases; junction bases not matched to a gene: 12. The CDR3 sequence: CASSPPAGTGRNQPQHF. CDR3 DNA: TGTGCCAGCAGCCCTCCCGCGGGGACAGGGCGTAATCAGCCCCAGCATTTT.

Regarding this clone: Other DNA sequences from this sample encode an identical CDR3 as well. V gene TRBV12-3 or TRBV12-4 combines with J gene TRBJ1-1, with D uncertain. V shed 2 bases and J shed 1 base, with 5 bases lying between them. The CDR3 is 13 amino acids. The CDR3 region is CASSLTANTEAFF. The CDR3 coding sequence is TGTGCCAGCAGTTTAACAGCGAACACTGAAGCTTTCTTT.

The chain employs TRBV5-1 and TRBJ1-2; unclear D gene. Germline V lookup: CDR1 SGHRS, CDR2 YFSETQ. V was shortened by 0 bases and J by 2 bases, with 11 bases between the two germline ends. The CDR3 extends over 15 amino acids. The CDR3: CASSLDPRENYGYTF. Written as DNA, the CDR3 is TGCGCCAGCAGCTTGGATCCGAGGGAGAACTATGGCTACACCTTC.

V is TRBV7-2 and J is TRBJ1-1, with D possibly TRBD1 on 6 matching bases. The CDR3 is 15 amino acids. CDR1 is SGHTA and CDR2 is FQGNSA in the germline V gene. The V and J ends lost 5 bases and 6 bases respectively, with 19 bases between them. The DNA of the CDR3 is TGTGCCAGCAGCGCGGAAGCGGGGGCAGGGCCTGAAGCTTTCTTT. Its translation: CASSAEAGAGPEAFF. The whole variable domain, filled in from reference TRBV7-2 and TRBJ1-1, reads GAGVSQSPSNKVTEKGKDVELRCDPISGHTALYWYRQSLGQGLEFLIYFQGNSAPDKSGLPSDRFSAERTGGSVSTLTIQRTQQEDSAVYLCASSAEAGAGPEAFFGQGTRLTVV.

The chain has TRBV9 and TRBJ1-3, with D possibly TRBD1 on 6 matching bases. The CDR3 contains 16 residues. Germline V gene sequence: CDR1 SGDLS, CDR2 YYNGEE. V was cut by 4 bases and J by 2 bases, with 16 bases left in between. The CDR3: CASSLPGANTGNTIYF. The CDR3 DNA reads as TGTGCCAGCAGCTTACCAGGGGCTAATACTGGAAACACCATATATTTT.

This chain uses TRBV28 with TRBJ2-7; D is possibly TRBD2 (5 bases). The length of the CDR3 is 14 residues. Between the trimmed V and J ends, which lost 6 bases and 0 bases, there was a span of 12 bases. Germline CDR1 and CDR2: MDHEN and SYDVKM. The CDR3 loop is CASSRWGVSYEQYF. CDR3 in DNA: TGTGCCAGCAGCCGCTGGGGAGTCTCCTACGAGCAGTACTTC.

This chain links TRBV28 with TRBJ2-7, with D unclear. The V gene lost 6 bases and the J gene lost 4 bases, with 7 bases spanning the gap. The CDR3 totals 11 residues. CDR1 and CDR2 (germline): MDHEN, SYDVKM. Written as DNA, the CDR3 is TGTGCCAGCAGCAAGGTTTACGAGCAGTACTTC. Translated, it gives CASSKVYEQYF.

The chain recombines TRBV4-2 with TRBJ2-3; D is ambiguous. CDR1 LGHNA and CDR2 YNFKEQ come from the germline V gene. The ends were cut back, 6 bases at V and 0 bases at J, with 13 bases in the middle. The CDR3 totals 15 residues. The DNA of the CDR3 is TGTGCCAGCAGGAGAGTAGAGACTAGCACAGATACGCAGTATTTT. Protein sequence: CASRRVETSTDTQYF.

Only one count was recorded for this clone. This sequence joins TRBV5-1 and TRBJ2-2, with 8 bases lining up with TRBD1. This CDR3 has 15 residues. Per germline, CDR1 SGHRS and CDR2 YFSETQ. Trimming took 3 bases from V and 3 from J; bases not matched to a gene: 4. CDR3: CASSYSGGDTGELFF. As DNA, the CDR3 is TGCGCCAGCAGCTACTCAGGGGGCGACACCGGGGAGCTGTTTTTT.

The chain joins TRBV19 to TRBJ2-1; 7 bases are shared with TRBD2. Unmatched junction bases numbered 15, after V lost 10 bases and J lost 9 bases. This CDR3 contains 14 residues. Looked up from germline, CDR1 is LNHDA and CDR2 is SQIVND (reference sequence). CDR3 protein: CATSGAGSTGEQFF. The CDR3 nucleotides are TGTGCCACAAGCGGGGCAGGGTCCACGGGTGAGCAGTTCTTC.

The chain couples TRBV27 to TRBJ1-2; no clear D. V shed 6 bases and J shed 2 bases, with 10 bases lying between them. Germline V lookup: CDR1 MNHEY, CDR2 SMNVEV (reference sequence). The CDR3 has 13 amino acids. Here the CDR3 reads CASRSTANYGYTF. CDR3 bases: TGTGCCAGCAGATCGACGGCAAACTATGGCTACACCTTC.

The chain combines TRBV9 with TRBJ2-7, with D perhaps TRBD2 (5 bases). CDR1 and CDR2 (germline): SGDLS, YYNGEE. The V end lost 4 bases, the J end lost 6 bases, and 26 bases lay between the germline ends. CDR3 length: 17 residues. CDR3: CASSIRTSMRLAGEQYF. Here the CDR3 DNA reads TGTGCCAGCAGCATTCGGACCTCTATGAGGTTGGCGGGCGAGCAGTACTTC. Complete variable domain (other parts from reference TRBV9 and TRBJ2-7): DSGVTQTPKHLITATGQRVTLRCSPRSGDLSVYWYQQSLDQGLQFLIQYYNGEERAKGNILERFSAQQFPDLHSELNLSSLELGDSALYFCASSIRTSMRLAGEQYFGPGTRLTVT.

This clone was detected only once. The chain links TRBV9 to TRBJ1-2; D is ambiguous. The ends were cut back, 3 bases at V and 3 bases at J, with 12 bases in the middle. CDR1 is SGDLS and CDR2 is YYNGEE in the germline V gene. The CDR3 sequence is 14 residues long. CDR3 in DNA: TGTGCCAGCAGCGGACTCTCAAGTGACTATGGCTACACCTTC. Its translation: CASSGLSSDYGYTF.

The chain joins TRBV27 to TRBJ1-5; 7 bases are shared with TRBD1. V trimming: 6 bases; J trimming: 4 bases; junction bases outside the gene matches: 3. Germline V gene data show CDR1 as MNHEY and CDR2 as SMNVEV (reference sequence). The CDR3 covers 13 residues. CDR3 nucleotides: TGTGCCAGCAGCGACAGGGAGAATCAGCCCCAGCATTTT. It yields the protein CASSDRENQPQHF.

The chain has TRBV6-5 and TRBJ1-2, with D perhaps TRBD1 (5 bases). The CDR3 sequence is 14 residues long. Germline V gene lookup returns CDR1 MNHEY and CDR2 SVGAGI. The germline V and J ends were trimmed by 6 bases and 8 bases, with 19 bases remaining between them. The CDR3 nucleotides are TGTGCCAGCAGGCTAGACCAGGGCCTCGGGGGCTACACCTTC. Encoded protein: CASRLDQGLGGYTF.

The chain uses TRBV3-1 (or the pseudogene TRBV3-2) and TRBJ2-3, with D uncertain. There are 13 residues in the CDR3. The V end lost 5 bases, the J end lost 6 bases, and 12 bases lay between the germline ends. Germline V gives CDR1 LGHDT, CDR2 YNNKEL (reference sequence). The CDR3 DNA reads TGTGCCAGCAGCTCCTGGCCCTCCGATACGCAGTATTTT. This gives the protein CASSSWPSDTQYF.

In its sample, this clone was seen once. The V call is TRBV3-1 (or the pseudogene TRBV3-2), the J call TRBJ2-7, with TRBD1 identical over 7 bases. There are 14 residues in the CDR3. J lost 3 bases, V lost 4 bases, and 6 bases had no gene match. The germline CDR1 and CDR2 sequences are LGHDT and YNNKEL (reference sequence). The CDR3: CASSPEGQFYEQYF. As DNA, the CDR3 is TGTGCCAGCAGCCCAGAGGGACAGTTCTACGAGCAGTACTTC.

The CDR3 coding sequence is TGTGCCTGGAGTGTACCCGGGTCCTACGAGCAGTACTTC. The encoded protein is CAWSVPGSYEQYF. This chain connects TRBV30 to TRBJ2-7; D not resolved. CDR1 and CDR2 (germline): GTSNPN, SVGIG (reference sequence). CDR3 size: 13 residues. Trimming shortened V by 0 bases and J by 1 base, and 7 bases separated the two germline ends.

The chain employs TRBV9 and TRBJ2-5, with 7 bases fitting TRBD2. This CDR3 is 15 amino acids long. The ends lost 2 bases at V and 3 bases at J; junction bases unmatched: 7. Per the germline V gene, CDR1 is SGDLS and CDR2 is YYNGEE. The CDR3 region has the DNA TGTGCCAGCAGCGTCCCCTCGGCGGGAGAAGAGACCCAGTACTTC. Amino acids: CASSVPSAGEETQYF.

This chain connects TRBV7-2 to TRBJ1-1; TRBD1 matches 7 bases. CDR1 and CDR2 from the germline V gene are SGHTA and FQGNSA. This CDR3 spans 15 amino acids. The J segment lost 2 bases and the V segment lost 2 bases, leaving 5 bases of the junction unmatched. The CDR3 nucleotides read TGTGCCAGCAGCTTATACGGACAGGCAAACACTGAAGCTTTCTTT. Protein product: CASSLYGQANTEAFF.

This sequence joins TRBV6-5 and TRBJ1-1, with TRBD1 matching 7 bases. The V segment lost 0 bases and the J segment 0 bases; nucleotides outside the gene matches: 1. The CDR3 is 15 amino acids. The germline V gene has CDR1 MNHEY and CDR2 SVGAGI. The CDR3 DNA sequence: TGTGCCAGCAGTTACTCGACAGGGATGAACACTGAAGCTTTCTTT. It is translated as CASSYSTGMNTEAFF.